This paragraph covers one T cell receptor beta chain sequence. Its antigen remains unknown. TCRdb re-called the 5' RACE reads with MiXCR, one entry per CDR3 protein. The table records 450,000 or so distinct CDR3 sequences, approximately 25% of them present only once. These data come from a study of identical twins. Study-level findings and limits: Abundant cord blood beta clonotypes carried fewer insertions; memory repertoires showed none. Within twin pairs, the out-of-frame alpha sequences they shared showed excess low generation probability. Invariant cells of the MAIT and iNKT types might have partly distorted the zero-insertion analyses.

J gave up 4 bases and V 3 bases, and 5 bases lay outside the gene matches. The CDR3 runs to 14 residues. Looked up from germline, CDR1 is DFQATT and CDR2 is SNEGSKA (reference sequence). These records were also assigned to another study, of T cells expressing NK-cell markers. From that study: The contribution of dominant NKG2C+ clonotypes to CD8+ T cells in five to seven donors was roughly 1.0-8%.

The sequence came from a woman aged 18-29 years in good health. The sequencing input was CD4+ T cells sorted from blood. The genes are TRBV20-1 and TRBJ2-2, with 7 bases lining up with TRBD2. In DNA, the CDR3 is TGCAGTGCTAGTTCGGCTAGCGGCACCGGGGAGCTGTTTTTT. This codes for CSASSASGTGELFF.